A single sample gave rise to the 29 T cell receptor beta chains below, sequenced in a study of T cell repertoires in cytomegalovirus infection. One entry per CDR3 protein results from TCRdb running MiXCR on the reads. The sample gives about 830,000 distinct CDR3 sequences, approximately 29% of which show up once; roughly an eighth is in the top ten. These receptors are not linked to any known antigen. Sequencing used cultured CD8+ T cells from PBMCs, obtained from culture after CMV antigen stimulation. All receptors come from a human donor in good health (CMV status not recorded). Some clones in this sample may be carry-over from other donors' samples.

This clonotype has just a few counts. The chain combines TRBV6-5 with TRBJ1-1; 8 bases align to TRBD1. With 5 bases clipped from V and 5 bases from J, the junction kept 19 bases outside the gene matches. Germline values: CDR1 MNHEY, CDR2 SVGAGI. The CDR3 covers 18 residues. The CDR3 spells CASSHLTGDIHAGTEAFF. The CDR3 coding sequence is TGTGCCAGCAGTCACTTGACAGGGGACATTCACGCGGGAACTGAAGCTTTCTTT.

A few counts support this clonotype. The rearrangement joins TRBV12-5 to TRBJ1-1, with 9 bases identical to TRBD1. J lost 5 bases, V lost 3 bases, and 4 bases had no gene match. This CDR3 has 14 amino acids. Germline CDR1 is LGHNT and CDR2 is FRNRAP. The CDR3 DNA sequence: TGTGCTAGTGGTTTTACAGGGGGCGCGACTGAAGCTTTCTTT. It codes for CASGFTGGATEAFF.

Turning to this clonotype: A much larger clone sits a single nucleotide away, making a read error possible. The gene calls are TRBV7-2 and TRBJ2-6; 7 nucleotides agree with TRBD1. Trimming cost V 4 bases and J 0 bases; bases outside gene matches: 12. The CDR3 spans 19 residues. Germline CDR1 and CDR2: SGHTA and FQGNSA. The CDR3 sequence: CASSYPGGREVSGANVLTF. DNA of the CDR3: TGTGCCAGCAGCTACCCAGGGGGTAGAGAAGTCTCTGGGGCCAACGTCCTGACTTTC.

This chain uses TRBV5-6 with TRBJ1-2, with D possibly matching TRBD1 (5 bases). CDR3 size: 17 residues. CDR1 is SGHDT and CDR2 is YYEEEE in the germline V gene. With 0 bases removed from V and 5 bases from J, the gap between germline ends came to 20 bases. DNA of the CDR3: TGTGCCAGCAGCTTGGCCTCTAGCGGGGACCCCCAATATGGCTACACCTTC. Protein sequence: CASSLASSGDPQYGYTF.

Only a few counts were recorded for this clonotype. Here the CDR3 DNA reads TGTGCCAGCAGTGGAGACTTAGGGCTGAGGACCGGGGAGCTGTTTTTT. Encoded protein: CASSGDLGLRTGELFF. The chain recombines TRBV2 with TRBJ2-2, with D hard to call. The ends were cut back, 4 bases at V and 5 bases at J, with 17 bases in the middle. CDR1 SNHLY and CDR2 FYNNEI come from the germline V gene. The CDR3 runs to 16 residues.

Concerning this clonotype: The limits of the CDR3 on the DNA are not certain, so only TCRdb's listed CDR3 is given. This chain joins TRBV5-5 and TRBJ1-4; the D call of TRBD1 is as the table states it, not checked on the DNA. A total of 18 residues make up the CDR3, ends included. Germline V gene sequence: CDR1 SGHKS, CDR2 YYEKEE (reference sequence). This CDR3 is CASSLSFGPGQSSEKLFF.

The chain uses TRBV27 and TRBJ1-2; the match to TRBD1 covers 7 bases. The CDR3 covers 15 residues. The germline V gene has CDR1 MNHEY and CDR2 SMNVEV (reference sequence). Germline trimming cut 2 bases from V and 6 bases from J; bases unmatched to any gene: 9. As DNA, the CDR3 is TGTGCCAGCAGTTTAACAGGGGCCACTACCCATGGCTACACCTTC. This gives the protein CASSLTGATTHGYTF.

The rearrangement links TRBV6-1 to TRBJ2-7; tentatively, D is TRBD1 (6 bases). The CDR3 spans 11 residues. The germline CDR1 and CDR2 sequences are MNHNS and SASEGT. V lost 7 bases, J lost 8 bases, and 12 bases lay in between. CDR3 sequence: CASNRDTKQYF. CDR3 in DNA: TGTGCCAGCAATCGGGACACCAAGCAGTACTTC.

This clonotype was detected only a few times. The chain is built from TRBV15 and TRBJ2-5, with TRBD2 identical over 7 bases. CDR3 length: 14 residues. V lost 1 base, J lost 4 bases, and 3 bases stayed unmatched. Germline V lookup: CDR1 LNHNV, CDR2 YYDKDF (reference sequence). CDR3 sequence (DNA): TGTGCCACCAGCAGAGCGGGACTACGAGAGACCCAGTACTTC. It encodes CATSRAGLRETQYF.

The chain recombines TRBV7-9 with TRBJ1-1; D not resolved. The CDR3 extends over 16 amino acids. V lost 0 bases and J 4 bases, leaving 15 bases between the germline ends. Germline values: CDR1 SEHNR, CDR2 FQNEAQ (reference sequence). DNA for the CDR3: TGTGCCAGCAGCTTAGCGCCGGTGGAAGGGCCCACTGAAGCTTTCTTT. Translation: CASSLAPVEGPTEAFF.

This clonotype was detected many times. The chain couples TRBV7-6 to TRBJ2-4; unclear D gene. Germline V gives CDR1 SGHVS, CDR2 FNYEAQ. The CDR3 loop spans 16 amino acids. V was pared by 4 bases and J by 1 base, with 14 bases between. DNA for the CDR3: TGTGCCAGCAGCTCCTCCACGGAAGGGGCCAAAAACATTCAGTACTTC. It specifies CASSSSTEGAKNIQYF.

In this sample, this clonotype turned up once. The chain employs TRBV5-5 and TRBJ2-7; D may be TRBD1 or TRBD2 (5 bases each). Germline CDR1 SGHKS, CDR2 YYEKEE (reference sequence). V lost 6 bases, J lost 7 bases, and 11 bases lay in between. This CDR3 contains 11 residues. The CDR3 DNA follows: TGTGCCAGCATGGGGGTCGGGGAGCAGTACGTC. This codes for CASMGVGEQYV.

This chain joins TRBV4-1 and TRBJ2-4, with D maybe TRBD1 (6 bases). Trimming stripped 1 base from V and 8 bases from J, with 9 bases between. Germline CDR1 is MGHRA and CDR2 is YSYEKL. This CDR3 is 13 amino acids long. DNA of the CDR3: TGCGCCAGCAGCCAAGCATCAGGGGACATTCAGTACTTC. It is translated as CASSQASGDIQYF.

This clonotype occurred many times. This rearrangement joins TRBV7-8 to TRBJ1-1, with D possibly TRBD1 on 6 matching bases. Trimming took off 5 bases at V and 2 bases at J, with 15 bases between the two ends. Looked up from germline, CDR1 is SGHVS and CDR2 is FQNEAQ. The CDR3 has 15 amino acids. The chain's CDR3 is CASSPLGGYNTEAFF. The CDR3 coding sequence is TGTGCCAGCAGCCCCCTGGGGGGCTACAACACTGAAGCTTTCTTT.

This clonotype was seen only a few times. This chain's CDR3 is CATGSSSYNEQFF. The CDR3 DNA reads as TGTGCCACCGGTTCGAGCTCCTACAATGAGCAGTTCTTC. This sequence joins TRBV24-1 and TRBJ2-1; D unresolved. Germline values: CDR1 KGHDR, CDR2 SFDVKD. Between the trimmed V and J ends, which lost 9 bases and 0 bases, there was a span of 8 bases. The CDR3 length is 13 residues.

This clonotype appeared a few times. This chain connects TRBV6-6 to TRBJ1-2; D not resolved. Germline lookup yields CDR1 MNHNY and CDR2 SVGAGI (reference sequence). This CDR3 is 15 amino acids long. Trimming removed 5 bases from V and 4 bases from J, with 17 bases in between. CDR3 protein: CASSPTTDRRYGYTF. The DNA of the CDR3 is TGTGCCAGCAGTCCTACGACCGACCGACGCTATGGCTACACCTTC.

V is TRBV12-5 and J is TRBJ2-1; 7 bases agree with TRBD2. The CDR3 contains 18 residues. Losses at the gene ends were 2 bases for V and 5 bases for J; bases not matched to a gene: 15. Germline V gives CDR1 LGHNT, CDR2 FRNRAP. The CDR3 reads CASGLPRLAGEINNEQFF. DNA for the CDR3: TGTGCTAGTGGTTTGCCCCGGTTGGCGGGGGAGATCAACAATGAGCAGTTCTTC.

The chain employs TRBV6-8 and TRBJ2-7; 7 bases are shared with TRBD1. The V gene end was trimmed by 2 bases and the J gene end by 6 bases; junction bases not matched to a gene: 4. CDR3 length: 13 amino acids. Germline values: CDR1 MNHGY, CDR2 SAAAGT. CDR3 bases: TGTGCCAGCAGTTACGAGGGGGCTGGCGAGCAGTACTTC. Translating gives CASSYEGAGEQYF.

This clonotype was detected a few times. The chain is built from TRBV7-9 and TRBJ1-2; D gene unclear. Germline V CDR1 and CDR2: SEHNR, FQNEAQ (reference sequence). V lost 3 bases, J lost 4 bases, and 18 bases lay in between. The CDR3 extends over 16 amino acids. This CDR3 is CASSFPLGVQFYGYTF. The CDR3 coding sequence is TGTGCCAGCAGCTTTCCCCTCGGGGTCCAATTCTATGGCTACACCTTC. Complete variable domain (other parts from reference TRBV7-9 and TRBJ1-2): DTGVSQNPRHKITKRGQNVTFRCDPISEHNRLYWYRQTLGQGPEFLTYFQNEAQLEKSRLLSDRFSAERPKGSFSTLEIQRTEQGDSAMYLCASSFPLGVQFYGYTFGSGTRLTVV.

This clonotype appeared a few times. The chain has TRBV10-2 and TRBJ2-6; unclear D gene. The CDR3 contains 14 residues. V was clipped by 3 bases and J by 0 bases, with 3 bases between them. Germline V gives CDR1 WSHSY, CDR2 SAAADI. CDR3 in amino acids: CASSEVSGANVLTF. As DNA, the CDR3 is TGCGCCAGCAGTGAAGTCTCTGGGGCCAACGTCCTGACTTTC.

CDR3 sequence reads: CASSLLGQAHLKTDTQYF. CDR3 in DNA: TGTGCCAGCAGTTTGCTCGGACAGGCGCACCTGAAGACAGATACGCAGTATTTT. The chain joins TRBV27 to TRBJ2-3; 7 positions agree with TRBD1. The ends lost 3 bases at V and 3 bases at J; junction bases unmatched: 15. CDR1 is MNHEY and CDR2 is SMNVEV in the germline V gene (reference sequence). CDR3 length: 18 amino acids.

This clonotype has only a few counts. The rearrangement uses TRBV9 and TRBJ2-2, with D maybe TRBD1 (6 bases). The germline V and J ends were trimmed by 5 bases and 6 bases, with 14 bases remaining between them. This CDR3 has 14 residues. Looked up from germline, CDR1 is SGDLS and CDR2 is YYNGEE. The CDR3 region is CASRPLQGSGELFF. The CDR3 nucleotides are TGTGCCAGCAGGCCCTTACAGGGCTCCGGGGAGCTGTTTTTT.

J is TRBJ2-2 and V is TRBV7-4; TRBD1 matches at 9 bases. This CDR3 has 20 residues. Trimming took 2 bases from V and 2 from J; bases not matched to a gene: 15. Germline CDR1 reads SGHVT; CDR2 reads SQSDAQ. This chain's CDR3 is CASSLRTGLGQGLNTGELFF. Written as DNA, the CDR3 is TGTGCCAGCAGCTTACGTACGGGCCTGGGACAGGGCCTAAACACCGGGGAGCTGTTTTTT.

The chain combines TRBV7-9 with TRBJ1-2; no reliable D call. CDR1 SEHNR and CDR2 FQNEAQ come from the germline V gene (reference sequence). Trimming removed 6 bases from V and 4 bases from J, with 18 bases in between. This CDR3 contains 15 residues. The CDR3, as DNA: TGTGCCAGCAGTCGGCCCCCCAGGCTCCGCTATGGCTACACCTTC. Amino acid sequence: CASSRPPRLRYGYTF.

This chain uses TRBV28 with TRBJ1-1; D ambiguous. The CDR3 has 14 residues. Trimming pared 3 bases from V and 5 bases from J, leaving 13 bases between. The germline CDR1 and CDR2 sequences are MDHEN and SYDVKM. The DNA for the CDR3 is TGTGCCAGCAGTTTCTACGGAATTGGAACTGAAGCTTTCTTT. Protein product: CASSFYGIGTEAFF.

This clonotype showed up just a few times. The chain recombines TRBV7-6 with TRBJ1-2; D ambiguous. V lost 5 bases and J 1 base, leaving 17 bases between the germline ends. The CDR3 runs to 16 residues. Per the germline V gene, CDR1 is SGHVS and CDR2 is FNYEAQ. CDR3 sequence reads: CASSPPGKENNYGYTF. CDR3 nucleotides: TGTGCCAGCAGCCCGCCGGGAAAAGAGAATAACTATGGCTACACCTTC.

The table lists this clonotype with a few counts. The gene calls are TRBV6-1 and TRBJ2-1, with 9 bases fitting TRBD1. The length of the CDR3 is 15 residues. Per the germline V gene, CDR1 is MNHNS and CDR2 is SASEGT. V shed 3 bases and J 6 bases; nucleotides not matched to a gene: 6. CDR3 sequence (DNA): TGTGCCAGCAGTGAGGGGACAGGGAAATTCAATGAGCAGTTCTTC. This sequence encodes CASSEGTGKFNEQFF.

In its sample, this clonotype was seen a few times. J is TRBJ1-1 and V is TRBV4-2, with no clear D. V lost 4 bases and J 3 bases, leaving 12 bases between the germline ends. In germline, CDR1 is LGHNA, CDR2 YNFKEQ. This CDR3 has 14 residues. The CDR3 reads CASSPKWGYTEAFF. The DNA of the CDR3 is TGTGCCAGCAGCCCTAAATGGGGATACACTGAAGCTTTCTTT.

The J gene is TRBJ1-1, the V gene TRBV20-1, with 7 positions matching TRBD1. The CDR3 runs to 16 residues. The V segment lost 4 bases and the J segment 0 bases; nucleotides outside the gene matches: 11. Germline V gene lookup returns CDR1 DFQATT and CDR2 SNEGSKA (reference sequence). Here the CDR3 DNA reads TGCAGTGCTACCCCAGACAGGGAGGCAGTGAACACTGAAGCTTTCTTT. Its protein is CSATPDREAVNTEAFF.